These T cell receptor beta chains were read from a single sample in a study of T cell responses to AZD1222 COVID-19 vaccine. Sequenced by immunoSEQ multiplex PCR; TCRdb stores in-frame clones only, minus some. This table holds about 110,000 clones, around 81% found once. Material: peripheral blood, obtained on day 0 of AZD1222 vaccination. These receptors were obtained from an adult in good health. CDR3s include the opening cysteine and the closing phenylalanine or tryptophan. Each record gives: J gene, V gene, clone size, D gene, CDR3 protein, CDR3 DNA. A D gene is named only where the DNA matches it firmly. Rows may omit the clone size; those that give it use once, few, many or a size class.

J gene: TRBJ1-6; V gene: TRBV7-2; clone size: few; D gene: TRBD1; CDR3 protein: CASTRDRSYNSPLHF; CDR3 DNA: TGTGCCAGCACCCGGGACAGGTCTTATAATTCACCCCTCCACTTT
J gene: TRBJ2-3; V gene: TRBV6-1; clone size: NA; D gene: NA; CDR3 protein: CASSEGYTQYF; CDR3 DNA: TGTGCCAGCAGTGAAGGGTATACGCAGTATTTT
J gene: TRBJ2-5; V gene: TRBV5-1; clone size: NA; D gene: TRBD1; CDR3 protein: CASSLWGQNGDKYF; CDR3 DNA: TGCGCCAGCAGCTTGTGGGGACAGAATGGTGATAAGTACTTC
J gene: TRBJ2-1; V gene: TRBV28; clone size: NA; D gene: TRBD2; CDR3 protein: CASTRLAGVYYNEQFF; CDR3 DNA: TGTGCCAGCACCAGACTAGCGGGAGTGTACTACAATGAGCAGTTCTTC
J gene: TRBJ1-3; V gene: TRBV6-5; clone size: NA; D gene: NA; CDR3 protein: CASSSPSNTIYF; CDR3 DNA: TGTGCCAGCAGTTCCCCCTCGAACACCATATATTTT
J gene: TRBJ1-2; V gene: TRBV19; clone size: NA; D gene: TRBD1; CDR3 protein: CASSIRDRPNYGYTF; CDR3 DNA: TGTGCCAGTAGTATTAGGGACAGACCCAACTATGGCTACACCTTC
J gene: TRBJ1-1; V gene: TRBV10-3; clone size: NA; D gene: NA; CDR3 protein: CAITGGRDTEAFF; CDR3 DNA: TGTGCCATCACTGGGGGCAGGGACACTGAAGCTTTCTTT
J gene: TRBJ1-1; V gene: TRBV5-1; clone size: NA; D gene: NA; CDR3 protein: CASRSNSKNTEAFF; CDR3 DNA: TGCGCCAGCAGGTCCAACAGCAAGAACACTGAAGCTTTCTTT
J gene: TRBJ1-2; V gene: TRBV11-2; clone size: NA; D gene: NA; CDR3 protein: CASSSRGDYGYTF; CDR3 DNA: TGTGCCAGCAGCTCGCGGGGGGACTACGGCTACACCTTC
J gene: TRBJ1-2; V gene: TRBV2; clone size: NA; D gene: TRBD1; CDR3 protein: CASRATGNGYTF; CDR3 DNA: TGTGCCAGCAGGGCGACAGGGAATGGCTACACCTTC
J gene: TRBJ2-7; V gene: TRBV3-1/TRBV3-2; clone size: NA; D gene: NA; CDR3 protein: CASSQATGYEQYF; CDR3 DNA: TGTGCCAGCAGCCAAGCCACCGGGTACGAGCAGTACTTC
J gene: TRBJ1-1; V gene: TRBV10-1; clone size: few; D gene: NA; CDR3 protein: CARRQSPEAFF; CDR3 DNA: TGCGCCAGGAGACAGAGCCCTGAAGCTTTCTTT
J gene: TRBJ2-7; V gene: TRBV5-4; clone size: NA; D gene: NA; CDR3 protein: CASSFMGAYEQYF; CDR3 DNA: TGTGCCAGCAGCTTTATGGGCGCCTACGAGCAGTACTTC
J gene: TRBJ1-6; V gene: TRBV13; clone size: few; D gene: NA; CDR3 protein: CASSSQKQGGNNSPLHF; CDR3 DNA: TGTGCCAGCAGCTCACAAAAACAGGGAGGGAATAATTCACCCCTCCACTTT
J gene: TRBJ2-3; V gene: TRBV9; clone size: NA; D gene: NA; CDR3 protein: CASSEGILTLTQYF; CDR3 DNA: TGTGCCAGCAGCGAAGGGATTCTGACTCTTACGCAGTATTTT
J gene: TRBJ2-2; V gene: TRBV11-2; clone size: NA; D gene: TRBD2; CDR3 protein: CASSLWPSGGSSTGELFF; CDR3 DNA: TGTGCCAGCAGCTTATGGCCTAGCGGGGGGTCGAGCACCGGGGAGCTGTTTTTT
J gene: TRBJ2-7; V gene: TRBV6-6; clone size: once; D gene: NA; CDR3 protein: CASLQTASYEQYF; CDR3 DNA: TGTGCCAGCCTTCAGACAGCCTCCTACGAGCAGTACTTC
J gene: TRBJ2-2; V gene: TRBV24-1; clone size: NA; D gene: TRBD1; CDR3 protein: CATSDLTGQGAFGELFF; CDR3 DNA: TGTGCCACCAGTGATTTGACCGGACAGGGGGCGTTCGGGGAGCTGTTTTTT
J gene: TRBJ1-5; V gene: TRBV12-3/TRBV12-4; clone size: NA; D gene: NA; CDR3 protein: CASSIQRNQPQHF; CDR3 DNA: TGTGCCAGCAGTATACAGAGGAATCAGCCCCAGCATTTT
J gene: TRBJ1-5; V gene: TRBV3-1/TRBV3-2; clone size: NA; D gene: NA; CDR3 protein: CASSQDAGGQPQHF; CDR3 DNA: TGTGCCAGCAGCCAAGATGCGGGGGGCCAGCCCCAGCATTTT
J gene: TRBJ1-5; V gene: TRBV7-2; clone size: few; D gene: TRBD1; CDR3 protein: CASSLSAGGWSNQPQHF; CDR3 DNA: TGTGCCAGCAGCTTAAGCGCAGGGGGTTGGAGCAATCAGCCCCAGCATTTT
J gene: TRBJ2-1; V gene: TRBV7-2; clone size: once; D gene: NA; CDR3 protein: CASSLVTGSYNEQFF; CDR3 DNA: TGTGCCAGCAGCTTAGTGACAGGCTCCTACAATGAGCAGTTCTTC
J gene: TRBJ1-1; V gene: TRBV7-9; clone size: NA; D gene: NA; CDR3 protein: CASSLGVMNTEAFF; CDR3 DNA: TGTGCCAGCAGCTTAGGGGTAATGAACACTGAAGCTTTCTTT
J gene: TRBJ1-2; V gene: TRBV18; clone size: NA; D gene: NA; CDR3 protein: CASSPGISAGYTF; CDR3 DNA: TGTGCCAGCTCGCCCGGGATCTCCGCCGGCTACACCTTC
J gene: TRBJ1-2; V gene: TRBV6-5; clone size: once; D gene: NA; CDR3 protein: CASYPSRAYGYTF; CDR3 DNA: TGTGCCAGTTACCCCAGCAGGGCTTATGGCTACACCTTC
J gene: TRBJ2-5; V gene: TRBV30; clone size: once; D gene: NA; CDR3 protein: CAWSRGETQYF; CDR3 DNA: TGTGCCTGGAGTAGGGGGGAGACCCAGTACTTC
J gene: TRBJ2-5; V gene: TRBV7-2; clone size: NA; D gene: NA; CDR3 protein: CASSQGGEETQYF; CDR3 DNA: TGTGCCAGCAGCCAGGGGGGGGAGGAGACCCAGTACTTC
J gene: TRBJ2-2; V gene: TRBV14; clone size: NA; D gene: NA; CDR3 protein: CASSQVGRFTGELFF; CDR3 DNA: TGTGCCAGCAGCCAAGTGGGGCGATTCACCGGGGAGCTGTTTTTT